A single sample is the source of the 3 T cell receptor beta chains below, sequenced in a study of a mutant IDH1 vaccine in newly diagnosed glioma. As to time point: week 11, during vaccination. Mutant IDH1 20-mer peptide, at 300 ug, made up each vaccine dose, with topical imiquimod. Their specific antigens are unknown. The repertoire was sequenced with immunoSEQ multiplex PCR; TCRdb's copy has only in-frame clones and lacks some. The profile covers some 21,000 clones, with over 85% appearing a single time and around 6% taken by the ten largest. The sample in question was PBMCs, obtained from a glioma patient whose treatment included an IDH1 peptide vaccine. The receptors stem from a woman aged 35 to 49 with glioma.

This clone came up once. The V gene is TRBV19, the J gene TRBJ1-2; 7 nucleotides match TRBD1. Germline V lookup: CDR1 LNHDA, CDR2 SQIVND (reference sequence). The CDR3 length is 13 residues. V was pared by 10 bases and J by 3 bases, with 8 bases of the junction left unmatched. The CDR3 DNA reads TGTGCCACCAGACAGGGTTTCTACTATGGCTACACCTTC. It encodes CATRQGFYYGYTF. The full variable domain, with the rest looked up from reference TRBV19 and TRBJ1-2, is DGGITQSPKYLFRKEGQNVTLSCEQNLNHDAMYWYRQDPGQGLRLIYYSQIVNDFQKGDIAEGYSVSREKKESFPLTVTSAQKNPTAFYLCATRQGFYYGYTFGSGTRLTVV.

The chain is built from TRBV4-1 and TRBJ2-2; TRBD1 matches at 7 bases. The junction had 6 bases not matched to a gene; V was cut back by 1 base and J by 7 bases. The CDR3 extends over 15 amino acids. Looked up from germline, CDR1 is MGHRA and CDR2 is YSYEKL. CDR3 nucleotide sequence: TGCGCCAGCAGCCAAGGACAGGGATTGGTCGGGGAGCTGTTTTTT. Residues: CASSQGQGLVGELFF.

A word on this clone: A read error may produce the germline difference seen at one junction end. The CDR3 protein is CAWGVVNTEAFF. CDR3 nucleotide sequence: TGTGCCTGGGGTGTAGTCAACACTGAAGCTTTCTTT. This rearrangement joins TRBV30 to TRBJ1-1; D is undetermined. Germline CDR1 is GTSNPN and CDR2 is SVGIG (reference sequence). The CDR3 totals 12 residues.